One sample yielded the 14 T cell receptor beta chains listed below, sequenced in a study of glioma-infiltrating T cells after dendritic cell vaccination. Some clones are missing from TCRdb's copy, which holds only in-frame ones; the method was immunoSEQ multiplex PCR. The data show around 60,000 clones, over 75% seen once. Time point in this sample: after dendritic cell vaccination, including at tumor progression/relapse. This material consisted of blood, taken after dendritic cell vaccination. These receptor sequences come from a human donor with glioblastoma.

The chain couples TRBV4-2 to TRBJ1-2; TRBD1 matches 7 bases. V was pared by 1 base and J by 7 bases, with 0 bases of the junction left unmatched. The CDR3 is 12 residues long. Germline V CDR1 and CDR2: LGHNA, YNFKEQ. CDR3 sequence reads: CASSQAGGGYTF. In DNA, the CDR3 is TGTGCCAGCAGCCAAGCAGGGGGTGGCTACACCTTC.

The chain links TRBV21-1 to TRBJ2-5; TRBD2, as called in the table, went unchecked against the DNA. TRBV21-1 is tagged as a pseudogene. The CDR3 is 16 amino acids. Here the CDR3 DNA reads TGTGCCAGCACCTCAGGGGGACTAGCGGGTCAAGAGACCCAGTACTTC. Its protein is CASTSGGLAGQETQYF.

This clone was observed a handful of times. J is TRBJ2-7 and V is TRBV28, with 7 nucleotides matching TRBD1. The CDR3 has 16 residues. After removal of 6 bases from V and 0 bases from J, the junction contained 11 bases not matched to a gene. Germline V gene lookup returns CDR1 MDHEN and CDR2 SYDVKM. CDR3 nucleotide sequence: TGTGCCAGCAGCCCCTATCGGACAGGCAGCTCCTACGAGCAGTACTTC. It encodes CASSPYRTGSSYEQYF.

The chain carries TRBV7-8 and TRBJ1-2; weak D call: TRBD1 (6 bases). V was trimmed by 5 bases and J by 8 bases, leaving 18 bases between them. The CDR3 is 14 residues long. Germline-derived CDR1 and CDR2 are SGHVS and FQNEAQ. The chain's CDR3 is CASSPSDYRDGYTF. DNA for the CDR3: TGTGCCAGCAGCCCCTCTGATTACAGGGACGGCTACACCTTC.

The chain links TRBV1 to TRBJ2-5; TRBD2 reflects the table's D call only, with no check against the DNA. TRBV1 corresponds to a pseudogene. The CDR3 is made up of 15 amino acids. The CDR3 region has the DNA TGCACCAGCAGCCACGACGGGGGTCTGAAAGAGACCCAGTACTTC. The encoded protein is CTSSHDGGLKETQYF.

This chain uses TRBV19 with TRBJ2-3, with D perhaps matching TRBD1 (6 bases). V lost 5 bases to trimming and J lost 2 bases, with 14 bases between them. CDR1 and CDR2 from the germline V gene are LNHDA and SQIVND (reference sequence). The CDR3 has 15 residues. The CDR3 spells CASSPSRDNTDTQYF. CDR3 coding DNA: TGTGCCAGTAGTCCCTCGAGGGACAACACAGATACGCAGTATTTT.

The chain couples TRBV6-5 to TRBJ2-3; D unresolved. CDR1 is MNHEY and CDR2 is SVGAGI in the germline V gene. The CDR3 is made up of 12 amino acids. Trimming shortened V by 5 bases and J by 8 bases, and 11 bases separated the two germline ends. In DNA, the CDR3 is TGTGCCAGCAGTGATACAGCCCGTACGCAGTATTTT. This translates into CASSDTARTQYF.

The chain couples TRBV19 to TRBJ2-5, with TRBD2 as a possible D gene (5 bases). Germline CDR1 and CDR2: LNHDA and SQIVND (reference sequence). The CDR3 runs to 13 residues. V lost 5 bases to trimming and J lost 5 bases, with 12 bases between them. CDR3 amino acids: CASSPLPGETQYF. CDR3 bases: TGTGCCAGTAGTCCCCTCCCGGGGGAGACCCAGTACTTC.

The chain has TRBV4-1 and TRBJ1-2, with D possibly matching TRBD1 (6 bases). V lost 2 bases and J lost 3, with 19 bases in between. CDR1 MGHRA and CDR2 YSYEKL come from the germline V gene. The CDR3 runs to 17 residues. CDR3 nucleotide sequence: TGCGCCAGCAGCCAACCCACGCGGCACAGGGTCTACTATGGCTACACCTTC. Its translation: CASSQPTRHRVYYGYTF.

The V call is TRBV9, the J call TRBJ2-2; no reliable D call. The CDR3 loop spans 13 amino acids. The V and J ends lost 3 bases and 6 bases respectively, with 9 bases between them. CDR1 is SGDLS and CDR2 is YYNGEE in the germline V gene. The CDR3 here is CASSEPISGELFF. The CDR3 DNA reads as TGTGCCAGCAGCGAGCCCATATCCGGGGAGCTGTTTTTT.

The chain couples TRBV25-1 to TRBJ2-3, with 9 bases matching TRBD2. CDR1 is MGHDK, CDR2 SYGVNS, per germline. The CDR3 has 18 residues. After removal of 1 base from V and 4 bases from J, the junction contained 12 bases not matched to a gene. The CDR3 region has the DNA TGTGCCAGCAGTGAATTCATAGCCGGCGGGGGGGCCGCAGATACGCAGTATTTT. It encodes CASSEFIAGGGAADTQYF.

This clone was recorded a few times. The DNA of the CDR3 is TGTGCCAGCAGTGACCTCGGCAGCCCAGGAATCGGGGAGCTGTTTTTT. Protein product: CASSDLGSPGIGELFF. V usage is TRBV25-1 and J usage is TRBJ2-2; D is ambiguous. The CDR3 spans 16 residues. V lost 3 bases and J lost 7, with 18 bases in between. Looked up from germline, CDR1 is MGHDK and CDR2 is SYGVNS. Looking up the rest from reference TRBV25-1 and TRBJ2-2 gives the full variable domain: EADIYQTPRYLVIGTGKKITLECSQTMGHDKMYWYQQDPGMELHLIHYSYGVNSTEKGDLSSESTVSRIRTEHFPLTLESARPSHTSQYLCASSDLGSPGIGELFFGEGSRLTVL.

This clone appeared once. The J gene is TRBJ2-2, the V gene TRBV7-8; 8 bases align to TRBD2. The CDR3 is made up of 16 amino acids. Per germline, CDR1 SGHVS and CDR2 FQNEAQ. The V gene end was trimmed by 10 bases and the J gene end by 7 bases; junction bases not matched to a gene: 17. The DNA for the CDR3 is TGTGCCATAAAAGCGGGGGCCCCGATTGGGGGCGGGGAGCTGTTTTTT. Encoded protein: CAIKAGAPIGGGELFF. Supplemented by reference TRBV7-8 and TRBJ2-2, the full variable domain reads GAGVSQSPRYKVAKRGQDVALRCDPISGHVSLFWYQQALGQGPEFLTYFQNEAQLDKSGLPSDRFFAERPEGSVSTLKIQRTQQEDSAVYLCAIKAGAPIGGGELFFGEGSRLTVL.

The chain is built from TRBV28 and TRBJ1-5, with D uncertain. This CDR3 region has 15 residues. The V gene's germline CDR1 is MDHEN and CDR2 SYDVKM. V lost 3 bases and J lost 1, with 10 bases in between. The CDR3 bases are TGTGCCAGCAGTTTGGGCCGTTTAAGCAATCAGCCCCAGCATTTT. Residues: CASSLGRLSNQPQHF.